This T cell receptor beta chain was obtained from a study of CD8 T cells in Susac syndrome. Random hexamers were used to reverse transcribe an amount of about 0.45 to 1 ug RNA. immunoSEQ multiplex PCR amplified TCR beta CDR3 across 54 Vbeta, 13 Jbeta. TCRdb passed the immunoSEQ multiplex PCR reads through MiXCR, listing each CDR3 protein once. The table includes about 150,000 distinct CDR3 sequences, about 95% detected once. It was negative isolation that provided the CD8+ and CD4+ T cells, whereas TEMRA cells were enriched by FACS. V lost 0 bases, J lost 1 base, and 13 bases lay in between. CDR3 length: 16 amino acids. Germline V gene sequence: CDR1 SGHRS, CDR2 YFSETQ.

This TCR derives from a human donor with multiple sclerosis. This sequence joins TRBV5-1 and TRBJ1-1; D is ambiguous. Sequencing was done on a sample of CD8+ T cells from PBMCs. In DNA, the CDR3 is TGCGCCAGCAGCTTGGGGTGGGGAGGAAGGAACACTGAAGCTTTCTTT. It specifies CASSLGWGGRNTEAFF.